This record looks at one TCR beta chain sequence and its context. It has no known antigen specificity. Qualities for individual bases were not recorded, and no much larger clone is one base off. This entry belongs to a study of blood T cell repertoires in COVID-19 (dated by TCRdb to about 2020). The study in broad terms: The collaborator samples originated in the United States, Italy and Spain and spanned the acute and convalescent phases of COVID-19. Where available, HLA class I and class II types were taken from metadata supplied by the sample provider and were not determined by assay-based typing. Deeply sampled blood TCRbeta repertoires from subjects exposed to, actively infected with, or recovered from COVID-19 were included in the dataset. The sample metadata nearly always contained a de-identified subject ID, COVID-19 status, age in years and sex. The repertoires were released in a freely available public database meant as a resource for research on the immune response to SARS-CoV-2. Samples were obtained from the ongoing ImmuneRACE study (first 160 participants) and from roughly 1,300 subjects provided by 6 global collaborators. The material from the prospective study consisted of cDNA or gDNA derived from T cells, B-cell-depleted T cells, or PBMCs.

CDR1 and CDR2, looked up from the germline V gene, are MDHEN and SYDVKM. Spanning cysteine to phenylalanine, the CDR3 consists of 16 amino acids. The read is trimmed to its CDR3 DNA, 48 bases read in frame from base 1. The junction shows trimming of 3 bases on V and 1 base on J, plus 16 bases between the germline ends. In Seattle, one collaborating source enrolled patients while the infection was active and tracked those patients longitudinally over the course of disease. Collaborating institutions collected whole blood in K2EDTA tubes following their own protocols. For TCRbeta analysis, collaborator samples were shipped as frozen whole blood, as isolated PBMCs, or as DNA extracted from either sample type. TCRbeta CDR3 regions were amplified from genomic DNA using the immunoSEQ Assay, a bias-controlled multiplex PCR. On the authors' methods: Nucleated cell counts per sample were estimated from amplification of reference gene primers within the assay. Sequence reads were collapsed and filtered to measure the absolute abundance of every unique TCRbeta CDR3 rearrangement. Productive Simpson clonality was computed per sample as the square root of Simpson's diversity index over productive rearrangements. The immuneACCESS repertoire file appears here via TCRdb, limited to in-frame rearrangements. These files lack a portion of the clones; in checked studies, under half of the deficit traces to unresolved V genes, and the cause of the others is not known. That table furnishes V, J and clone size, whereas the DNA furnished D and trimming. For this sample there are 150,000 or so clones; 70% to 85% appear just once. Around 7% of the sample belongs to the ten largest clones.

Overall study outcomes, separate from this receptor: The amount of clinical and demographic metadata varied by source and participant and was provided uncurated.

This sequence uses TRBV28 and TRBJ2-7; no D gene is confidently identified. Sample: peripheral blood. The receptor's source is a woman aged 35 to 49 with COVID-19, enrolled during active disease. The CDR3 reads CASSLRALTRSYEQYF. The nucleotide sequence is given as TGTGCCAGCAGTTTGCGTGCGCTGACAAGATCCTACGAGCAGTACTTC. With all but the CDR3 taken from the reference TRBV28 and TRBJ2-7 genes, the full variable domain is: DVKVTQSSRYLVKRTGEKVFLECVQDMDHENMFWYRQDPGLGLRLIYFSYDVKMKEKGDIPEGYSVSREKKERFSLILESASTNQTSMYLCASSLRALTRSYEQYFGPGTRLTVT.